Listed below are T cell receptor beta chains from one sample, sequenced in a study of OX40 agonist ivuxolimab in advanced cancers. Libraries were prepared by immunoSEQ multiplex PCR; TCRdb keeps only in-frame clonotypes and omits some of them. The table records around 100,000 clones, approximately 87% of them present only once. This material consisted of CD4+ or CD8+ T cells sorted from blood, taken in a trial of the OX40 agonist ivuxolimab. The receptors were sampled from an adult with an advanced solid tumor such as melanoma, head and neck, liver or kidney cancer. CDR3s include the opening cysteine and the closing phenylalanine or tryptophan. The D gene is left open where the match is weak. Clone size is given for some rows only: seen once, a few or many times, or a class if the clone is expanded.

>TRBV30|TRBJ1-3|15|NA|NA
TGTGCCTGGAGTGTACCGGGGACGATCGGAAACACCATATATTTT
CAWSVPGTIGNTIYF
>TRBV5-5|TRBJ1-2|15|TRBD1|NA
TGTGCCAGCAGCTCCTGGACAGGGAAAGACTATGGCTACACCTTC
CASSSWTGKDYGYTF
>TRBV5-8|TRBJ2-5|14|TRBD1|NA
TGTGCCAGCAGCTTGCGGGGACAGGGAGTGACCCAGTACTTC
CASSLRGQGVTQYF
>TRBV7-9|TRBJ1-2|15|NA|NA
TGTGCCAGCAGCTTAGGGGCAGGAAACTACTATGGCTACACCTTC
CASSLGAGNYYGYTF
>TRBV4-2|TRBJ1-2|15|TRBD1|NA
TGTGCCAGCAGCCCCCAGGGACAGGGTAACTATGGCTACACCTTC
CASSPQGQGNYGYTF
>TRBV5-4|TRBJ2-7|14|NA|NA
TGTGCCAGCAGCTTGGTGGGACCCTCCTACGAGCAGTACTTC
CASSLVGPSYEQYF
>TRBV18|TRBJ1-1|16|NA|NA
TGTGCCAGCTCACCAGGGAAGGTCGAATGGGACACTGAAGCTTTCTTT
CASSPGKVEWDTEAFF
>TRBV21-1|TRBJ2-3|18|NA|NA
TGTGCCAGCAGCCCGGGACTAGCGGGAGGGCTAAGCGGGCATACGCAGTATTTT
CASSPGLAGGLSGHTQYF
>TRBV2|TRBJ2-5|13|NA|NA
TGTGCCAGCAATCCGGGGGCTCGGGAGACCCAGTACTTC
CASNPGARETQYF
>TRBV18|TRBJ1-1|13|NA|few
TGTGCCAGCTCAGCAGGGCTGAACACTGAAGCTTTCTTT
CASSAGLNTEAFF